The 5 T cell receptor beta chains given below trace back to one sample, sequenced in a study of control samples from healthy donors and cancer patients (dated by TCRdb to 2018 to 2021). Library prep was done by the immunoSEQ multiplex PCR assay. Here the immuneACCESS table is served through TCRdb, limited to in-frame sequences with V and J called. Missing clones are a known gap in these copies; in checked studies unresolved V genes cover under half, and the rest lacks a known reason. Counted in this sample were over 85,000 clones; about 81% of them appeared once. The top ten clonotypes cover approximately 38% of the sample. The sample taken for sequencing was PBMCs. Source of these receptors: a man between 65 and 79 years old with lung cancer.

The V and J genes are TRBV18 and TRBJ2-3; the match to TRBD2 covers 10 bases. After removal of 3 bases from V and 0 bases from J, the junction contained 3 bases not matched to a gene. The CDR3 is made up of 16 amino acids. CDR1 and CDR2 from the germline V gene are KGHSH and LQKENI. The CDR3 nucleotides are TGTGCCAGCTCACCGGTAGCGGGGGGAAGCACAGATACGCAGTATTTT. Its translation is CASSPVAGGSTDTQYF.

V gene TRBV7-8 combines with J gene TRBJ2-7; tentative D call: TRBD2 (5 bases). With 1 base removed from V and 4 bases from J, the gap between germline ends came to 14 bases. Germline V gene lookup returns CDR1 SGHVS and CDR2 FQNEAQ. The CDR3 contains 15 residues. The CDR3 reads CASSLEEDFPYEQYF. The CDR3 coding sequence is TGTGCCAGCAGCTTAGAAGAGGACTTTCCGTACGAGCAGTACTTC.

V gene TRBV7-3 combines with J gene TRBJ1-2, with D tentatively TRBD1 (5 bases). CDR3 length equals 15 residues. CDR1 is SGHTA and CDR2 is FQGTGA in the germline V gene. V was trimmed by 5 bases and J by 2 bases, leaving 15 bases between them. CDR3 in amino acids: CASSPRGGPNYGYTF. Here the CDR3 DNA reads TGTGCCAGCAGCCCCCGGGGGGGACCGAACTATGGCTACACCTTC. Based on the CDR3 plus reference TRBV7-3 and TRBJ1-2, the full variable domain is GAGVSQTPSNKVTEKGKYVELRCDPISGHTALYWYRQSLGQGPEFLIYFQGTGAADDSGLPNDRFFAVRPEGSVSTLKIQRTERGDSAVYLCASSPRGGPNYGYTFGSGTRLTVV.

CDR3 sequence: CASSQDPGTGELFF. CDR3 nucleotide sequence: TGTGCCAGCAGCCAAGATCCGGGGACCGGGGAGCTGTTTTTT. V gene TRBV3-1 (or the pseudogene TRBV3-2) combines with J gene TRBJ2-2, with a weak D call TRBD2 (5 bases). Trimming left V 0 bases short and J 5 bases short, with 7 bases between. This CDR3 spans 14 amino acids. Germline-derived CDR1 and CDR2 are LGHDT and YNNKEL (reference sequence).

V usage is TRBV6-2 or TRBV6-3 and J usage is TRBJ2-7; 7 positions match TRBD1. V gave up 5 bases and J gave up 4 bases; unmatched junction bases: 11. Germline CDR1 reads MNHEY; CDR2 reads SVGEGT. There are 15 residues in the CDR3. This CDR3 is CASSKPGTAQYEQYF. CDR3 in DNA: TGTGCCAGCAGTAAACCCGGGACAGCTCAATACGAGCAGTACTTC.